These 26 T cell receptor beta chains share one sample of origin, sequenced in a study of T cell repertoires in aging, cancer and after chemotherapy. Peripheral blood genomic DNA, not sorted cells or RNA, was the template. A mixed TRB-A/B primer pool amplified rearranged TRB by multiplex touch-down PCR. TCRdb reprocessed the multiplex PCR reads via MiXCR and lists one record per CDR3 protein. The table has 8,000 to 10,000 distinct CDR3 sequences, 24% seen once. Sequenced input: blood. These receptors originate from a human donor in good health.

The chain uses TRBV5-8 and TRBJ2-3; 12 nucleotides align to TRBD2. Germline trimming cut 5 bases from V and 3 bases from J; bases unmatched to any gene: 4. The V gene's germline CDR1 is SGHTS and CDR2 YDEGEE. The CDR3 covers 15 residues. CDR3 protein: CASRVGLAGTDTQYF. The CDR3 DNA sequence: TGTGCCAGCAGAGTCGGACTAGCGGGGACAGATACGCAGTATTTT.

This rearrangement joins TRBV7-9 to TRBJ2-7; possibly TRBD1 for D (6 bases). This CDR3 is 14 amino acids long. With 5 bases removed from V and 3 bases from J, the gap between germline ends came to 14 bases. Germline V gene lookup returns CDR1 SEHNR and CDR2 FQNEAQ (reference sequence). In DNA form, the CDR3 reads TGTGCCAGCAGCCCCGGACAGATGAACTACGAGCAGTACTTC. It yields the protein CASSPGQMNYEQYF.

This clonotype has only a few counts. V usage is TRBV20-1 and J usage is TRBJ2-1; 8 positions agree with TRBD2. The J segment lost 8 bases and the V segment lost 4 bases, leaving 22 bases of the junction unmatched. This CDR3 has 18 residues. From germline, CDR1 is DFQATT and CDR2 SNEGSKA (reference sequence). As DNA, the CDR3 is TGCAGTGCTATCGTCCGGTCCCGGGGACTAGATGTATTCTATGAGCAGTTCTTC. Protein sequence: CSAIVRSRGLDVFYEQFF.

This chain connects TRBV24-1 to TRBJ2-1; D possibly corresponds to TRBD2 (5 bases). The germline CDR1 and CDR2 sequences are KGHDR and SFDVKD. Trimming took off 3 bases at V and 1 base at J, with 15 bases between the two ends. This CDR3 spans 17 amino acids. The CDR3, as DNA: TGTGCCACCAGTGATGGCACTAGTCTTGGGTCCTACAATGAGCAGTTCTTC. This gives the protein CATSDGTSLGSYNEQFF.

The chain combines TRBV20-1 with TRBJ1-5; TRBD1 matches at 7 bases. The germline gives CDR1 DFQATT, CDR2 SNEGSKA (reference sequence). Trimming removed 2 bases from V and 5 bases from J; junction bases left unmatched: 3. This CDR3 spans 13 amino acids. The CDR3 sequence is CSARYRGDQPQHF. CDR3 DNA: TGCAGTGCTAGATACAGGGGCGATCAGCCCCAGCATTTT.

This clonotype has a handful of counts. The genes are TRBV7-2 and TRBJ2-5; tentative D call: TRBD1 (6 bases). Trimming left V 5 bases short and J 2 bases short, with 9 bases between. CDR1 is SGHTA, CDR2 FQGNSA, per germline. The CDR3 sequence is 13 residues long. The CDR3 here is CASSGQLQETQYF. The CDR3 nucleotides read TGTGCCAGCAGCGGACAGTTACAAGAGACCCAGTACTTC.

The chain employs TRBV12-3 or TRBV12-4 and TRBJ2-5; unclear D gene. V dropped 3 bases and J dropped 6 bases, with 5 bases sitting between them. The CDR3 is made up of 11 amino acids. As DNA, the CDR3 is TGTGCCAGCAGTTTTGGGAAGACCCAGTACTTC. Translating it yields CASSFGKTQYF.

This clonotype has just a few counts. The CDR3 sequence: CASGVATDTQYF. The CDR3 coding sequence is TGTGCCAGCGGAGTAGCAACAGATACGCAGTATTTT. The rearrangement links TRBV14 to TRBJ2-3; no firm D call. The CDR3 covers 12 residues. V was shortened by 8 bases and J by 3 bases, with 9 bases between the two germline ends. Germline CDR1 is SGHDN and CDR2 is FVKESK.

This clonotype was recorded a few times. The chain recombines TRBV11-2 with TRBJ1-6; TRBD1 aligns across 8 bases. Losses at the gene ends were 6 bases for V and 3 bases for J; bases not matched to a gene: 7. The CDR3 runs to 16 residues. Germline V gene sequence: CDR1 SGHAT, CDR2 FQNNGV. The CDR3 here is CASSVGQGNYNSPLHF. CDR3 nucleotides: TGTGCCAGCAGTGTCGGACAGGGAAACTATAATTCACCCCTCCACTTT.

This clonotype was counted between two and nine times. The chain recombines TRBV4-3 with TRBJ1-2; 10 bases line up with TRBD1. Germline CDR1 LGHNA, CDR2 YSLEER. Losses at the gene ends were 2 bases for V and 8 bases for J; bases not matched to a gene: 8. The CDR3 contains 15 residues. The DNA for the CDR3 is TGCGCCAGCAGCCAAAGGGACAGGGGACTTACCGGCTACACCTTC. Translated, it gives CASSQRDRGLTGYTF.

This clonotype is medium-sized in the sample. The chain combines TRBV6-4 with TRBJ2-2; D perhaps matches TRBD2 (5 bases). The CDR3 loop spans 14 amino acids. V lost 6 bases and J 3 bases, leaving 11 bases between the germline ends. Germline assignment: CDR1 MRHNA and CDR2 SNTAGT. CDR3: CASSVDSDTGELFF. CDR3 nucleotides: TGTGCCAGCAGCGTGGACTCGGACACCGGGGAGCTGTTTTTT.

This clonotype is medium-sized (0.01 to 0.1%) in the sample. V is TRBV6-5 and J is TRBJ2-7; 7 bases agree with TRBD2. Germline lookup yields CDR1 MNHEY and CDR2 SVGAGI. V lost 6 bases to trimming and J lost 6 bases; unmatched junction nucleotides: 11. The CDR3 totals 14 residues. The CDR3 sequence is CASSGGTRRVEQYF. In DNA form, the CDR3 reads TGTGCCAGCAGCGGGGGGACCCGGAGGGTCGAGCAGTACTTC.

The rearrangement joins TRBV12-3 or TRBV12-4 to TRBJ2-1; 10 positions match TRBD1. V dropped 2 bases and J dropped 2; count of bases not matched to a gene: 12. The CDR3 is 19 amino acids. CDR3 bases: TGTGCCAGCAGTTTAAGGGACAGGGGTTTGCGGACCCCCTACAATGAGCAGTTCTTC. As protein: CASSLRDRGLRTPYNEQFF.

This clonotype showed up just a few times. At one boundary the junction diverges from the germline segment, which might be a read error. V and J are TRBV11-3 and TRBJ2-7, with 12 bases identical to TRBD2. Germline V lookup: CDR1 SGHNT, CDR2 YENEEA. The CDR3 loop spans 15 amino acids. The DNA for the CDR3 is TGTGCCAGCAGCCAGGGACTAGCGGGCTCCGACGAGCAGTACTTC. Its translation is CASSQGLAGSDEQYF.

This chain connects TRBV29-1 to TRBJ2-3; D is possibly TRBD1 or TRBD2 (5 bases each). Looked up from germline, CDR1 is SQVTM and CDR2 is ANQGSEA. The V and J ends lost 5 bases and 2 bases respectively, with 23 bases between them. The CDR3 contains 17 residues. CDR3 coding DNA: TGCAGCGTTCTTGGGGGTTTTGAGGGGCACTTCACAGATACGCAGTATTTT. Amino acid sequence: CSVLGGFEGHFTDTQYF.

CDR3 amino acids: CSGDDTPGLGGADTQYF. In DNA, the CDR3 is TGCAGCGGTGATGACACCCCGGGCCTCGGAGGGGCAGATACGCAGTATTTT. The chain is built from TRBV29-1 and TRBJ2-3, with D perhaps TRBD2 (6 bases). The CDR3 has 17 amino acids. Between the trimmed V and J ends, which lost 7 bases and 4 bases, there was a span of 27 bases. The germline gives CDR1 SQVTM, CDR2 ANQGSEA.

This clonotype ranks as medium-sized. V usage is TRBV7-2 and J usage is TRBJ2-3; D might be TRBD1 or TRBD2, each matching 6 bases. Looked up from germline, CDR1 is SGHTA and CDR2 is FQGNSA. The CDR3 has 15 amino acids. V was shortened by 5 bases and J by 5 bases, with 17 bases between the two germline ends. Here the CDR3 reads CASSPQRGAVDTQYF. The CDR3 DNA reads TGTGCCAGCAGCCCACAAAGGGGGGCGGTAGATACGCAGTATTTT.

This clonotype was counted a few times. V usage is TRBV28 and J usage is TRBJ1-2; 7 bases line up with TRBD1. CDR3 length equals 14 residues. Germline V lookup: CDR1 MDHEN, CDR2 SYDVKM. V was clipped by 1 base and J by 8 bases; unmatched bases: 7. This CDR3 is CASSLYRGGQGYTF. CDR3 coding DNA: TGTGCCAGCAGTTTATACAGGGGAGGTCAGGGCTACACCTTC.

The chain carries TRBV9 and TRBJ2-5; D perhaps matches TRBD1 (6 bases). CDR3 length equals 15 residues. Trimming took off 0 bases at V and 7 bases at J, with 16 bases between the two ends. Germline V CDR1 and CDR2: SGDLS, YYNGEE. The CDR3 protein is CASSVDDRQRGTQYF. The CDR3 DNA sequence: TGTGCCAGCAGCGTAGATGACAGGCAAAGAGGGACCCAGTACTTC.

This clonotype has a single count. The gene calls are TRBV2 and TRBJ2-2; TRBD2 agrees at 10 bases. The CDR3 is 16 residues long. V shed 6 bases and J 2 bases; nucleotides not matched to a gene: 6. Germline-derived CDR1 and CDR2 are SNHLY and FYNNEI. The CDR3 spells CASSYRTSGNTGELFF. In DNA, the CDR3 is TGTGCCAGCAGCTACAGGACTAGCGGCAACACCGGGGAGCTGTTTTTT. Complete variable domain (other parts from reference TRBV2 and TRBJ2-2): EPEVTQTPSHQVTQMGQEVILRCVPISNHLYFYWYRQILGQKVEFLVSFYNNEISEKSEIFDDQFSVERPDGSNFTLKIRSTKLEDSAMYFCASSYRTSGNTGELFFGEGSRLTVL.

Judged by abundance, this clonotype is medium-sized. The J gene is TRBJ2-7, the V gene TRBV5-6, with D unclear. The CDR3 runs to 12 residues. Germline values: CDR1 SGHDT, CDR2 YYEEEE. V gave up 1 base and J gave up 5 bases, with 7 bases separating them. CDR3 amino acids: CASSLRPDEQYF. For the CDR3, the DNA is TGTGCCAGCAGCTTGCGTCCGGACGAGCAGTACTTC. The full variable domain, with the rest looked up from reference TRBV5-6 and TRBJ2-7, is DAGVTQSPTHLIKTRGQQVTLRCSPKSGHDTVSWYQQALGQGPQFIFQYYEEEERQRGNFPDRFSGHQFPNYSSELNVNALLLGDSALYLCASSLRPDEQYFGPGTRLTVT.

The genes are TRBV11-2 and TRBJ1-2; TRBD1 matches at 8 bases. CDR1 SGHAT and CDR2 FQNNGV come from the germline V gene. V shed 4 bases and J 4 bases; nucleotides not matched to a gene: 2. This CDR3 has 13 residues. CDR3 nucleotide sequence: TGTGCCAGCAGCTCAGGGGGCGGCTATGGCTACACCTTC. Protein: CASSSGGGYGYTF.

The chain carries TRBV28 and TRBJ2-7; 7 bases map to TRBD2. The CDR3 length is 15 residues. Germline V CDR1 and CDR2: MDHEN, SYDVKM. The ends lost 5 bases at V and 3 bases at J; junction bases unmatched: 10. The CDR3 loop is CASSPSGVTFYEQYF. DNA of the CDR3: TGTGCCAGCAGTCCCAGCGGGGTGACTTTCTACGAGCAGTACTTC.

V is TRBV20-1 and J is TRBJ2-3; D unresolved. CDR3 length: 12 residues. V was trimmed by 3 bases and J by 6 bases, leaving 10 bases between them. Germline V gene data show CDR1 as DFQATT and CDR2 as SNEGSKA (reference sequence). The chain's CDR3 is CSASVLGDTQYF. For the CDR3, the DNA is TGCAGTGCTAGTGTACTCGGGGATACGCAGTATTTT.

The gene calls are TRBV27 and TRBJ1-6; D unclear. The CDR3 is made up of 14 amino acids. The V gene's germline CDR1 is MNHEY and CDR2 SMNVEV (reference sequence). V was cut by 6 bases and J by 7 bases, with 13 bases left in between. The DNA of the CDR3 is TGTGCCAGCAGGATAGGCCGAGGGAATTCACCCCTCCACTTT. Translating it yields CASRIGRGNSPLHF.

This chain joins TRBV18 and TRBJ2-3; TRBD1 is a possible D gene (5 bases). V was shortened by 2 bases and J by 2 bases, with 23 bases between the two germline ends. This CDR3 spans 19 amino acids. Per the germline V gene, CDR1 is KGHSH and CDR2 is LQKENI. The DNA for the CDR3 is TGTGCCAGCTCACCAGGCGTATGGTGGTTCGTGACAGACACAGATACGCAGTATTTT. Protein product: CASSPGVWWFVTDTDTQYF.